The TCR beta chain described here comes from a study of T cell responses to AZD1222 COVID-19 vaccine (dated by TCRdb to the early 2020s). With regard to the full study: AZD1222 recipients whose second dose came at about 4 weeks and those whose second dose came at about 12 weeks were combined into one group, since spike-specific TCR depth and breadth did not differ between the two schedules. TCR sequencing covered over 230 trial participants: 207 given two doses of AZD1222 and around 25 given two doses of MenACWY control vaccine. Trial participants were enrolled by age into subgroups of 18-55, 56-69 and 70-plus years, and around 150, 28 and 57 TCR-sequenced participants, respectively, were included in these subgroups. The investigation overall reported the following: Most participants were white British and females outnumbered males, and the authors suggested that clonal diversity may have been underestimated. Because no day 14 peak-response samples were available, repertoires were characterized only after the peak T cell response. CD4 TCRs associated with the vaccine covered the entire spike protein, and the dominant responses were in regions 160-218 and 743-854. Reportedly, close to half of the unique spike-specific TCRs recognized epitopes lying outside the regions that are mutated in the B.1.351 and B.1.1.7 variants. The 56-69-year group was small, and its depth increase did not reach significance, likely because of low power. After two AZD1222 doses, both the breadth and the depth of spike-specific TCRs were significantly higher than at day 0 and than in MenACWY recipients. Conclusions about previously exposed vaccinees are limited because only a handful of AZD1222 recipients were SARS-CoV-2 seropositive at baseline.

Concerning this clone: The target of this receptor is not known. No per-base quality is available; no much larger clone lies one base away.

The CDR3 regions of human TCRbeta chains were subjected to immunosequencing. In the paper's pipeline: TCRs in the repertoires were compared against a reference library of SARS-CoV-2-specific TCRs that had been generated with the MIRA antigen-specificity platform. Breadth was defined as the fraction of unique TCRs that were SARS-CoV-2-associated, and depth was defined as the fraction of total T cells that were SARS-CoV-2-associated. Using the MIRA data, every spike-specific TCR was mapped to the spike region that the TCR reacted to and assigned to either a CD4 or a CD8 class. Log10-transformed breadth and depth values were compared by one-way ANOVA with Sidak's multiple comparisons tests. TCRdb provides this immuneACCESS table in a form limited to in-frame rearrangements. Some clones are lacking; in checked studies, under half of them reflect an unresolved V gene, and why the rest are absent is not known. From that table come the V and J calls and clone size; the DNA was used to work out D and trimming. The sample data list tens of thousands of clones, and under 90% of these were observed just once. Of the sample, roughly 10% is held by the ten largest clones.

V and J are truncated by 7 bases and 2 bases respectively, leaving an intervening sequence of 11 bases. The CDR3, from cysteine to phenylalanine, totals 13 residues. CDR3 DNA is the only sequence kept; it has 39 bases, read in frame from the first base. From the germline V gene, CDR1 is SNHLY and CDR2 is FYNNEI. The intended sense of this specimen's time point label: baseline before first vaccination. Samples from vaccinated people were obtained from the UK trials COV001 and COV002, which included a single-blind randomized controlled phase 2/3 trial of AZD1222 (ChAdOx1 nCoV-19) in healthy adults. For TCRbeta chain sequencing, PBMC samples from trial participants were taken at day 0 and at day 28 after the second dose.

Sequences were derived from peripheral blood, sampled on day 0 of AZD1222 vaccination. This clonotype was sampled from an adult in good health. Recombination joined TRBV2 with TRBJ2-5; the D gene may be TRBD1 or TRBD2, since each aligns over 5 bases. The DNA is as follows: TGTGCCAGCACTGGGGACCGACAAGAGACCCAGTACTTC. This yields the protein CASTGDRQETQYF.